Each of the 12 T cell receptor beta chains below was sequenced from the same sample in a study of cytomegalovirus exposure and HLA in healthy donors. In the PCR, 60 Vbeta and 13 Jbeta primers were used. Assay: immunoSEQ multiplex PCR; the TCRdb copy retains only in-frame clones and omits some. This table holds about 110,000 clones, under 70% found once. Sequenced input: PBMCs. These receptors were collected from a young man in good health and CMV-seropositive.

This clone was seen a single time. The J gene is TRBJ2-3, the V gene TRBV4-1; 11 bases fit TRBD1. CDR1 is MGHRA and CDR2 is YSYEKL in the germline V gene. Trimming at V came to 3 bases and at J to 4 bases, leaving 3 bases not matched to a gene. The CDR3 covers 15 residues. CDR3 in DNA: TGCGCCAGCAGCCACGCGGGACAGGGGGCAGATACGCAGTATTTT. Translation gives CASSHAGQGADTQYF.

Details on this clone: The conserved phenylalanine or tryptophan normally closing the CDR3 is absent here, so this likely arose from a read error. V and J are TRBV18 and TRBJ2-7, with D possibly matching TRBD2 (5 bases). V lost 8 bases and J 0 bases, leaving 14 bases between the germline ends. The CDR3 consists of 14 residues. CDR1 and CDR2 (germline): KGHSH, LQKENI. The CDR3 DNA reads TGTGCCAGCGGACGGGTGAGGGTCTCCTACGAGCAGTACCTC. Translated: CASGRVRVSYEQYL.

This chain uses TRBV18 with TRBJ1-6, with D unclear. The CDR3 totals 13 residues. V was clipped by 6 bases and J by 4 bases, with 7 bases between them. Germline CDR1 is KGHSH and CDR2 is LQKENI. As DNA, the CDR3 is TGTGCCAGCTCGACGGGGTATAATTCACCCCTCCACTTT. Its protein product is CASSTGYNSPLHF.

The rearrangement uses TRBV27 and TRBJ1-4; no clear D. This CDR3 has 19 residues. The V gene's germline CDR1 is MNHEY and CDR2 SMNVEV (reference sequence). Trimming stripped 4 bases from V and 0 bases from J, with 21 bases between. The CDR3 coding sequence is TGTGCCAGCAGTTCCCTGAGCATACCGGGGATATCAACTAATGAAAAACTGTTTTTT. Its protein is CASSSLSIPGISTNEKLFF.

The chain employs TRBV28 and TRBJ2-5; D perhaps matches TRBD2 (5 bases). The germline V gene has CDR1 MDHEN and CDR2 SYDVKM. The CDR3 length is 14 residues. V gave up 5 bases and J gave up 5 bases, with 15 bases separating them. The CDR3 sequence is CASSTPGSGETQYF. CDR3 coding DNA: TGTGCCAGCAGTACCCCGGGTTCGGGGGAGACCCAGTACTTC.

This clone turned up a few times. V is TRBV28 and J is TRBJ2-5; 7 bases fit TRBD1. With V trimmed by 5 bases and J by 5 bases, 11 bases remained unmatched. The CDR3 covers 15 residues. From germline, CDR1 is MDHEN and CDR2 SYDVKM. The CDR3 DNA is TGTGCCAGCAGTCGCCGGGACAGCCCCAGGGAGACCCAGTACTTC. Protein product: CASSRRDSPRETQYF.

This chain connects TRBV5-1 to TRBJ1-1; D is ambiguous. Germline CDR1 reads SGHRS; CDR2 reads YFSETQ. The CDR3 length is 14 residues. V was shortened by 5 bases and J by 0 bases, with 11 bases between the two germline ends. CDR3 protein: CASRDSALNTEAFF. CDR3 sequence (DNA): TGCGCCAGCAGGGACTCTGCCCTGAACACTGAAGCTTTCTTT.

This clone was counted only a few times. The gene calls are TRBV2 and TRBJ1-2, with D perhaps TRBD1 (6 bases). This CDR3 comprises 12 residues. The V end was cut by 4 bases, the J end by 4 bases, with 7 bases between. CDR1 is SNHLY and CDR2 is FYNNEI in the germline V gene. As DNA, the CDR3 is TGTGCCAGCAGTGCGGACAGCTATGGCTACACCTTC. Amino acid sequence: CASSADSYGYTF.

The chain employs TRBV11-2 and TRBJ2-3, with 7 bases aligning to TRBD2. The ends lost 5 bases at V and 2 bases at J; junction bases unmatched: 7. The CDR3 is 15 residues long. Germline CDR1 and CDR2: SGHAT and FQNNGV. The CDR3 here is CASSPWGGVTDTQYF. The CDR3 nucleotides read TGTGCCAGCAGCCCGTGGGGGGGGGTCACAGATACGCAGTATTTT.

This clone appeared a few times. The genes are TRBV5-1 and TRBJ2-6; D is ambiguous. The CDR3 is 14 amino acids. The germline V gene encodes CDR1 SGHRS and CDR2 YFSETQ. V lost 7 bases and J lost 2, with 10 bases in between. The CDR3 sequence: CASRIGTGANVLTF. The CDR3 nucleotides are TGCGCCAGCCGAATCGGTACTGGGGCCAACGTCCTGACTTTC. Drawing the rest from reference TRBV5-1 and TRBJ2-6, the complete variable domain is KAGVTQTPRYLIKTRGQQVTLSCSPISGHRSVSWYQQTPGQGLQFLFEYFSETQRNKGNFPGRFSGRQFSNSRSEMNVSTLELGDSALYLCASRIGTGANVLTFGAGSRLTVL.

V and J are TRBV7-2 and TRBJ2-1; 13 nucleotides match TRBD2. The germline CDR1 and CDR2 sequences are SGHTA and FQGNSA. The CDR3 is made up of 17 amino acids. The V gene end was trimmed by 5 bases and the J gene end by 2 bases; junction bases not matched to a gene: 6. As DNA, the CDR3 is TGTGCCAGCAGCCCCCGGACTAGCGGGGGCCCCTACAATGAGCAGTTCTTC. It specifies CASSPRTSGGPYNEQFF.

In regard to this clone: One end of the junction fails to match germline, which may point to a read error. The chain carries TRBV5-1 and TRBJ2-1; 7 nucleotides line up with TRBD1. The CDR3 is 13 residues long. Looked up from germline, CDR1 is SGHRS and CDR2 is YFSETQ. CDR3 region: CASSPGTVNERFF. The CDR3 DNA sequence: TGCGCCAGCAGCCCCGGGACAGTCAATGAGCGGTTCTTC.